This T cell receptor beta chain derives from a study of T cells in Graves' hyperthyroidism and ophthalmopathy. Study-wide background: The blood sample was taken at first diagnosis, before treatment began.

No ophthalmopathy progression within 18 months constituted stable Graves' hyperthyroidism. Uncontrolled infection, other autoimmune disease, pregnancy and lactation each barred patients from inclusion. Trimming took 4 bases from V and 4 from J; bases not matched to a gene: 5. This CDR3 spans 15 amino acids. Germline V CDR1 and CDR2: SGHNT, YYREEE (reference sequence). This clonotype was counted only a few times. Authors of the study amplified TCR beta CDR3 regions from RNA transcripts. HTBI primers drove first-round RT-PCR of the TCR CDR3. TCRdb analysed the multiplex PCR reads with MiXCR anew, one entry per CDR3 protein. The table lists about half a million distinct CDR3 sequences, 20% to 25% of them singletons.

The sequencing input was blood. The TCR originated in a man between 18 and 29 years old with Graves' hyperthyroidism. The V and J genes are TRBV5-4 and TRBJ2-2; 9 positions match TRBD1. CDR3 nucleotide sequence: TGTGCCAGCAGCATGTACAGGGGGCGCACCGGGGAGCTGTTTTTT. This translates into CASSMYRGRTGELFF.